A selection of T cell receptor beta chains follows, all from one sample in a study of spatial heterogeneity in lung cancer. MiXCR, run by TCRdb on the 5' RACE reads, gives a single entry per CDR3 protein. This sample has about 27,000 distinct CDR3 sequences, with around 6.9% found just once. The sample in question was lung tumor tissue, obtained at surgery. The receptors were gathered from a male donor with early-stage non-small cell lung cancer. CDR3s include the opening cysteine and the closing phenylalanine or tryptophan. D genes are given only for firm matches. Clone size appears in some rows only: once, few, many, or a class for an expanded clone.

V	D	size	J	CDR3	DNA
TRBV15	.	many	TRBJ1-5	CATSRDRGLASNQPQHF	TGTGCCACCAGCAGAGATCGGGGTCTAGCCAGCAATCAGCCCCAGCATTTT
TRBV6-2/TRBV6-3	TRBD2	few	TRBJ2-3	CASRQLAGLDVGTQYF	TGTGCCAGCAGGCAACTAGCGGGGCTTGACGTAGGTACGCAGTATTTT
TRBV25-1	TRBD1	.	TRBJ2-5	CASSHTGGLETQYF	TGTGCCAGCAGTCACACAGGGGGTCTGGAGACCCAGTACTTC
TRBV10-3	TRBD1	many	TRBJ2-7	CAIRGTASGEQYF	TGTGCCATCAGGGGGACAGCGTCGGGCGAGCAGTACTTC
TRBV7-9	.	many	TRBJ1-1	CASSLRADTEAFF	TGTGCCAGCAGCTTAAGGGCGGACACTGAAGCTTTCTTT
TRBV3-1	.	.	TRBJ1-3	CASSRGAGFSGNTIYF	TGTGCCAGCAGCCGCGGTGCAGGGTTCTCTGGAAACACCATATATTTT
TRBV20-1	TRBD1	many	TRBJ2-1	CSASGGTGLLDEQFF	TGCAGTGCCTCAGGGGGGACAGGGCTTTTGGATGAGCAGTTCTTC
TRBV7-2	.	many	TRBJ2-1	CASSPPRDTASNEQFF	TGTGCCAGCAGCCCCCCGCGGGACACGGCAAGCAATGAGCAGTTCTTC
TRBV24-1	.	few	TRBJ2-7	CATQEGGLGEQYF	TGTGCCACCCAGGAGGGGGGACTGGGAGAGCAGTACTTC
TRBV3-1	TRBD1	few	TRBJ2-2	CASSLYSGQGSNTGELFF	TGTGCCAGCAGCCTCTACAGCGGACAGGGGAGTAACACCGGGGAGCTGTTTTTT